This T cell receptor beta chain was sequenced for a study of Ad26.COV2.S vaccination and SARS-CoV-2 variants. Study details: Enrollment placed the donor in the COV1001 Ad26.COV2.S trial arm. In the study, Ad26.COV2.S was injected intramuscularly once, or twice 56 days apart.

The repertoire was sequenced with immunoSEQ multiplex PCR; TCRdb's copy has only in-frame clones and lacks some. The data contain about 680,000 clones, 89% of them singletons. On this clone: Its antigen is unknown.

Germline V gene data show CDR1 as MNHEY and CDR2 as SMNVEV (reference sequence). The V end was cut by 3 bases, the J end by 8 bases, with 16 bases between. CDR3 length: 14 residues. Study observations and caveats: Responses of spike-specific T cells (both CD8+ and CD4+) reportedly showed substantial breadth after vaccination. TCR breadth and depth analyses may have underestimated total T cell responses.

Treatment denoted: some 20 received Ad26.COV2.S at low or high dose, single or two shots; a few received placebo; per-sample allocation not given. Material that was analyzed had been drawn on day 63 after the first vaccine or placebo injection. This sequence joins TRBV27 and TRBJ1-2; weak D call: TRBD1 (5 bases). The clonotype comes from a person between 18 and 65 years old who received the Ad26.COV2.S COVID-19 vaccine or a placebo. The sample in question was peripheral blood, obtained in a trial of Ad26.COV2.S vaccine versus placebo. For the CDR3, the DNA is TGTGCCAGCAGTTTGGGGACGGCCAAGGGAGGCTACACCTTC. It encodes CASSLGTAKGGYTF.